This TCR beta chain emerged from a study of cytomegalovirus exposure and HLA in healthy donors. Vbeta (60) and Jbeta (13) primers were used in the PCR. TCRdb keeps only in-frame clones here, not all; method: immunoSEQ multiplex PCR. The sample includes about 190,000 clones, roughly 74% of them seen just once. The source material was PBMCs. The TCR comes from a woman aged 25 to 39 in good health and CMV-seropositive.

CDR3 DNA: TGCGCCAGCAGCCATATCTCCCGGGGTAGCAATCAGCCCCAGCATTTT. As protein: CASSHISRGSNQPQHF. The chain is built from TRBV4-1 and TRBJ1-5; D is unclear. The CDR3 loop spans 16 amino acids. The V and J ends lost 3 bases and 0 bases respectively, with 12 bases between them. Germline V gene sequence: CDR1 MGHRA, CDR2 YSYEKL.